The clone carrying this TCR beta chain appeared many times. The antigen remains unidentified. The CDR3 runs to 13 residues. With 7 bases removed from V and 0 bases from J, the gap between germline ends came to 9 bases. This sample was taken from a study of neurological immune-mediated disorders. The study, taken as a whole, reports: None of the CDR3 amino acid sequences in expanded clones turned up in more than one subject, which points to private repertoires in all groups. Multiple sclerosis was found to have the least TCR clonal expansion, below healthy controls, and HTLV-1-associated myelopathy the most.

Synthesis of cDNA was carried out by template-switch 5'RACE. The reaction used 10-nucleotide random UMIs. Each CDR3 protein gets one entry after TCRdb re-called the 5' RACE reads with MiXCR. Found here are under 85,000 distinct CDR3 sequences, 10% to 13% of them singletons; the top ten hold roughly 1.8%. The unsorted libraries were made from 2 million PBMCs kept at -80 C. This TCR came from a man aged 40-49 years in good health. Sequencing was carried out using PBMCs. This sequence joins TRBV12-3 or TRBV12-4 and TRBJ1-1; possible D gene TRBD1, 6 bases. CDR3 coding DNA: TGTGCCAGCATCGGGACACTGAACACTGAAGCTTTCTTT. Protein product: CASIGTLNTEAFF.